These 6 T cell receptor beta chains were sequenced from one sample in a study of Ad26.COV2.S vaccination and SARS-CoV-2 variants. The repertoire was sequenced with immunoSEQ multiplex PCR; TCRdb's copy has only in-frame clones and lacks some. The sample lists more than 400,000 clones, approximately 92% occurring once. As to treatment: 15 to 20 received Ad26.COV2.S at low or high dose, single or two shots; about 5 received placebo; per-sample allocation not given. The study sampled participants on day 63 after the first vaccine or placebo injection. Here the sequenced sample was peripheral blood, taken in a trial of Ad26.COV2.S vaccine versus placebo. Receptor source: a person aged 18-60 years who received the Ad26.COV2.S COVID-19 vaccine or a placebo.

This chain links TRBV10-3 with TRBJ2-3; 15 nucleotides line up with TRBD2. Trimming cost V 3 bases and J 4 bases; bases outside gene matches: 11. Germline V lookup: CDR1 ENHRY, CDR2 SYGVKD. The CDR3 runs to 19 residues. The CDR3 protein is CAISDPTRTSGGAADTQYF. CDR3 DNA sequence: TGTGCCATCAGTGACCCGACCAGGACTAGCGGGGGGGCAGCAGATACGCAGTATTTT.

The chain carries TRBV2 and TRBJ1-2; 10 nucleotides line up with TRBD1. The CDR3 is 15 residues long. Trimming took 2 bases from V and 8 from J; bases not matched to a gene: 8. In germline, CDR1 is SNHLY, CDR2 FYNNEI. For the CDR3, the DNA is TGTGCCAGCAGTGAAAGGGACAGGGGTCCTTACGGCTACACCTTC. Translated: CASSERDRGPYGYTF. Looking up the rest from reference TRBV2 and TRBJ1-2 gives the full variable domain: EPEVTQTPSHQVTQMGQEVILRCVPISNHLYFYWYRQILGQKVEFLVSFYNNEISEKSEIFDDQFSVERPDGSNFTLKIRSTKLEDSAMYFCASSERDRGPYGYTFGSGTRLTVV.

The chain uses TRBV3-1 (or the pseudogene TRBV3-2) and TRBJ2-3; 7 bases fit TRBD2. Germline CDR1 is LGHDT and CDR2 is YNNKEL (reference sequence). The CDR3 spans 15 residues. The trim removed 3 bases at V and 8 bases at J, leaving 11 bases unmatched. CDR3 in DNA: TGTGCCAGCAGCCACCTCGGGAGGAGGGGTGGTACGCAGTATTTT. Translated: CASSHLGRRGGTQYF.

The chain has TRBV19 and TRBJ1-6, with D possibly being TRBD1 (5 bases). The CDR3 length is 15 residues. The ends were cut back, 1 base at V and 9 bases at J, with 13 bases in the middle. The germline gives CDR1 LNHDA, CDR2 SQIVND (reference sequence). The CDR3 DNA is TGTGCCAGTAGTATAGGGATAAAGGGGCTTTCACCCCTCCACTTT. It translates to CASSIGIKGLSPLHF.

The chain combines TRBV11-2 with TRBJ1-1, with D unclear. The CDR3 length is 15 residues. CDR1 and CDR2 (germline): SGHAT, FQNNGV. V was pared by 5 bases and J by 0 bases, with 13 bases between. Written as DNA, the CDR3 is TGTGCCAGCAGCCTAAGGCCGGGCCTGAACACTGAAGCTTTCTTT. It yields the protein CASSLRPGLNTEAFF.

The chain carries TRBV9 and TRBJ1-1; maybe TRBD1 (6 bases). CDR3 length: 12 amino acids. CDR1 and CDR2 from the germline V gene are SGDLS and YYNGEE. The V end lost 4 bases, the J end lost 12 bases, and 16 bases lay between the germline ends. This CDR3 is CASSPPTGWTFF. In DNA, the CDR3 is TGTGCCAGCAGCCCTCCGACAGGCTGGACTTTCTTT.